The 28 T cell receptor beta chains given below trace back to one sample, sequenced in a study of neurological immune-mediated disorders. One entry per CDR3 protein results from TCRdb running MiXCR on the 5' RACE reads. The top ten hold around 3.8% of the sample, which has about 66,000 distinct CDR3 sequences, 3.4% seen once. Sequences were obtained from PBMCs. These receptors originate from a man aged 40-50 years with multiple sclerosis.

This clonotype was detected ten times or more. The V and J genes are TRBV27 and TRBJ1-6, with a possible D match to TRBD1 (6 bases). The CDR3 covers 15 residues. The germline CDR1 and CDR2 sequences are MNHEY and SMNVEV (reference sequence). V was cut by 6 bases and J by 3 bases, with 12 bases left in between. The CDR3 protein is CASSRGALYNSPLHF. CDR3 in DNA: TGTGCCAGCAGCCGGGGGGCCCTCTATAATTCACCCCTCCACTTT.

This clonotype was counted at least ten times. This chain joins TRBV25-1 and TRBJ1-2; 8 nucleotides agree with TRBD1. CDR3 length: 14 residues. V lost 0 bases and J lost 7; bases outside the gene matches: 4. Germline lookup yields CDR1 MGHDK and CDR2 SYGVNS. The CDR3 bases are TGTGCCAGCAGTGAATATCGGCAGGGGGCTGGCTACACCTTC. Translated: CASSEYRQGAGYTF.

This clonotype showed up many times. This chain joins TRBV5-1 and TRBJ2-1; 11 bases map to TRBD2. The CDR3 loop spans 17 amino acids. Germline values: CDR1 SGHRS, CDR2 YFSETQ. The ends lost 0 bases at V and 7 bases at J; junction bases unmatched: 9. The chain's CDR3 is CASSLAGTSGGQNEQFF. The DNA of the CDR3 is TGCGCCAGCAGCTTGGCCGGGACTAGCGGAGGACAAAATGAGCAGTTCTTC. The whole variable domain, remainder taken from reference TRBV5-1 and TRBJ2-1, is KAGVTQTPRYLIKTRGQQVTLSCSPISGHRSVSWYQQTPGQGLQFLFEYFSETQRNKGNFPGRFSGRQFSNSRSEMNVSTLELGDSALYLCASSLAGTSGGQNEQFFGPGTRLTVL.

This clonotype was observed at least ten times. The V and J genes are TRBV5-1 and TRBJ2-3, with D perhaps matching TRBD1 (7 bases). In germline, CDR1 is SGHRS, CDR2 YFSETQ. The V and J ends lost 1 base and 6 bases respectively, with 9 bases between them. The CDR3 sequence is 13 residues long. CDR3 in DNA: TGCGCCAGCAGCTTGCAGGGGGGCGATACGCAGTATTTT. This encodes CASSLQGGDTQYF.

This clonotype was found many times. This sequence joins TRBV19 and TRBJ1-5; no definite D call. V dropped 5 bases and J dropped 1 base, with 21 bases sitting between them. The CDR3 extends over 18 amino acids. Germline V gene data show CDR1 as LNHDA and CDR2 as SQIVND (reference sequence). For the CDR3, the DNA is TGTGCCAGTAGTCCCACGAAGGCAGCAAGGCTAAGCAATCAGCCCCAGCATTTT. It codes for CASSPTKAARLSNQPQHF.

This clonotype was counted many times. This rearrangement joins TRBV5-1 to TRBJ2-5; 9 bases map to TRBD1. J gave up 4 bases and V 1 base, and 5 bases lay outside the gene matches. Germline V lookup: CDR1 SGHRS, CDR2 YFSETQ. This CDR3 spans 15 amino acids. This CDR3 is CASSLSGTGRETQYF. CDR3 DNA: TGCGCCAGCAGCTTGTCCGGGACAGGGAGAGAGACCCAGTACTTC.

Ten or more counts support this clonotype. This chain joins TRBV27 and TRBJ1-6; TRBD1 might be the D (5 bases). The germline CDR1 and CDR2 sequences are MNHEY and SMNVEV (reference sequence). Trimming cost V 3 bases and J 7 bases, with 10 bases left between them. The CDR3 covers 14 residues. The CDR3 is CASSLGLQNSPLHF. In DNA form, the CDR3 reads TGTGCCAGCAGTTTGGGGCTCCAAAATTCACCCCTCCACTTT.

This clonotype was observed many times. The rearrangement joins TRBV2 to TRBJ1-3; D gene unclear. V was trimmed by 4 bases and J by 0 bases, leaving 7 bases between them. This CDR3 comprises 14 residues. CDR1 and CDR2 from the germline V gene are SNHLY and FYNNEI. The CDR3 DNA reads as TGTGCCAGCAGTGGACTACGCTCTGGAAACACCATATATTTT. Translating gives CASSGLRSGNTIYF.

This clonotype was counted at least ten times. The rearrangement links TRBV5-1 to TRBJ2-1; TRBD2 aligns across 11 bases. The ends lost 4 bases at V and 7 bases at J; junction bases unmatched: 10. The CDR3 length is 16 residues. Germline CDR1 is SGHRS and CDR2 is YFSETQ. The CDR3 loop is CASSAASGRMRNEQFF. CDR3 nucleotides: TGCGCCAGCAGCGCTGCTAGCGGGAGGATGCGAAATGAGCAGTTCTTC.

This clonotype was recorded many times. The chain is built from TRBV7-3 and TRBJ2-3, with a possible D match to TRBD2 (5 bases). The V gene lost 4 bases and the J gene lost 3 bases, with 8 bases spanning the gap. Germline-derived CDR1 and CDR2 are SGHTA and FQGTGA. The CDR3 is 13 amino acids. CDR3 DNA: TGTGCCAGCAGCTCCAGAGGGACAGATACGCAGTATTTT. This encodes CASSSRGTDTQYF.

The table lists this clonotype with many counts. The genes are TRBV5-1 and TRBJ2-1, with 14 positions matching TRBD2. This CDR3 has 16 amino acids. Germline V gene data show CDR1 as SGHRS and CDR2 as YFSETQ. Trimming removed 3 bases from V and 8 bases from J; junction bases left unmatched: 7. DNA for the CDR3: TGCGCCAGCAGCTCCTCGACTAGCGGGAGGGGGGATGAGCAGTTCTTC. Amino acids: CASSSSTSGRGDEQFF.

This clonotype has a count of ten or more. The chain carries TRBV25-1 and TRBJ1-1; D gene uncertain. Germline assignment: CDR1 MGHDK and CDR2 SYGVNS. Trimming cost V 4 bases and J 5 bases, with 8 bases left between them. This CDR3 is built from 12 residues. The CDR3, as DNA: TGTGCCAGCAGTGGAGACATTACTGAAGCTTTCTTT. Protein sequence: CASSGDITEAFF.

In its sample, this clonotype was seen many times. The chain combines TRBV12-3 or TRBV12-4 with TRBJ2-1; TRBD2 aligns across 12 bases. This CDR3 spans 15 amino acids. Trimming took 6 bases from V and 4 from J; bases not matched to a gene: 4. The CDR3 sequence is CASSNLAGGYNEQFF. The DNA for the CDR3 is TGTGCCAGCAGCAACCTAGCGGGAGGGTACAATGAGCAGTTCTTC.

This clonotype was counted ten times or more. The rearrangement uses TRBV3-1 and TRBJ1-2, with 7 bases identical to TRBD1. CDR1 LGHDT and CDR2 YNNKEL come from the germline V gene (reference sequence). The CDR3 totals 14 residues. V shed 3 bases and J 2 bases; nucleotides not matched to a gene: 3. Here the CDR3 reads CASSQMDRNYGYTF. The CDR3 DNA follows: TGTGCCAGCAGCCAGATGGACAGGAACTATGGCTACACCTTC.

At least ten counts were recorded for this clonotype. The V call is TRBV24-1, the J call TRBJ2-1; 8 bases are a match to TRBD1. With V trimmed by 4 bases and J by 6 bases, 7 bases remained unmatched. There are 15 residues in the CDR3. Per germline, CDR1 KGHDR and CDR2 SFDVKD. For the CDR3, the DNA is TGTGCCACCAGTGACCCCGGGACAGGTCTCAATGAGCAGTTCTTC. Translated: CATSDPGTGLNEQFF.

In this sample, this clonotype turned up many times. This chain uses TRBV25-1 with TRBJ2-7; unclear D gene. CDR1 MGHDK and CDR2 SYGVNS come from the germline V gene. CDR3 length: 13 residues. V gave up 0 bases and J gave up 7 bases, with 10 bases separating them. The CDR3 bases are TGTGCCAGCAGTGAATATGGGATCGGGGAGCAGTACTTC. Protein product: CASSEYGIGEQYF.

This clonotype was observed at least ten times. The chain has TRBV6-1 and TRBJ2-2; 7 bases are a match to TRBD1. CDR1 is MNHNS, CDR2 SASEGT, per germline. The CDR3 loop spans 15 amino acids. The V gene end was trimmed by 5 bases and the J gene end by 7 bases; junction bases not matched to a gene: 10. CDR3 sequence (DNA): TGTGCCAGCAGTCGAAGACAGGGTGGTGTCGGGGAGCTGTTTTTT. Its translation is CASSRRQGGVGELFF.

There are many counts of this clonotype. The rearrangement joins TRBV21-1 to TRBJ1-1. TRBV21-1 counts as a pseudogene. CDR3 length: 15 residues. The CDR3: CASSNQEETNTEAFF. DNA for the CDR3: TGTGCCAGCAGCAATCAGGAGGAAACAAACACTGAAGCTTTCTTT.

This clonotype was detected ten times or more. The CDR3, as DNA: TGTGCCAGCAGCTCCGTGAAGGAGCAGTACTTC. This codes for CASSSVKEQYF. The chain links TRBV27 to TRBJ2-7; D unresolved. The V end was cut by 6 bases, the J end by 7 bases, with 10 bases between. The CDR3 loop spans 11 amino acids. Germline-derived CDR1 and CDR2 are MNHEY and SMNVEV (reference sequence).

This clonotype was detected ten times or more. The chain is built from TRBV20-1 and TRBJ2-3; possible D gene TRBD2, 5 bases. This CDR3 is 12 amino acids long. V shed 6 bases and J shed 6 bases, with 13 bases lying between them. Germline values: CDR1 DFQATT, CDR2 SNEGSKA (reference sequence). The CDR3 sequence: CSAAVGGDTQYF. The DNA for the CDR3 is TGCAGTGCAGCGGTCGGCGGGGATACGCAGTATTTT.

Many counts were recorded for this clonotype. The chain carries TRBV20-1 and TRBJ2-7; 9 bases fit TRBD1. The V segment lost 0 bases and the J segment 5 bases; nucleotides outside the gene matches: 8. CDR1 DFQATT and CDR2 SNEGSKA come from the germline V gene (reference sequence). This CDR3 is 15 amino acids long. The CDR3 DNA reads as TGCAGTGCTAGAGATACGAACAGGGGGCTAAACGAGCAGTACTTC. Encoded protein: CSARDTNRGLNEQYF.

The table lists this clonotype with many counts. The chain joins TRBV20-1 to TRBJ2-4; D ambiguous. Per the germline V gene, CDR1 is DFQATT and CDR2 is SNEGSKA (reference sequence). There are 15 residues in the CDR3. With 3 bases removed from V and 0 bases from J, the gap between germline ends came to 12 bases. The CDR3 sequence: CSASDWSLAKNIQYF. CDR3 nucleotide sequence: TGCAGTGCTAGTGATTGGTCACTAGCCAAAAACATTCAGTACTTC.

This clonotype was found many times. The chain links TRBV12-3 or TRBV12-4 to TRBJ1-2, with a possible D match to TRBD1 (6 bases). There are 13 residues in the CDR3. Trimming shortened V by 7 bases and J by 4 bases, and 13 bases separated the two germline ends. CDR3 region: CASTQGTFYGYTF. The CDR3 coding sequence is TGTGCCAGCACCCAAGGGACATTCTATGGCTACACCTTC.

This clonotype appeared many times. The chain joins TRBV5-1 to TRBJ1-1; D not resolved. The V gene lost 2 bases and the J gene lost 0 bases, with 23 bases spanning the gap. Germline loops: CDR1 SGHRS, CDR2 YFSETQ. CDR3 length: 19 residues. The CDR3 DNA is TGCGCCAGCAGCTTTAAGGTGGCTTGGGGAATTCAAATGAACACTGAAGCTTTCTTT. It encodes CASSFKVAWGIQMNTEAFF.

The table lists this clonotype with many counts. This chain connects TRBV6-5 to TRBJ2-6; D is uncertain. Germline CDR1 MNHEY, CDR2 SVGAGI. The V end was cut by 6 bases, the J end by 4 bases, with 13 bases between. CDR3 length equals 15 residues. CDR3 residues: CASSPATDGANVLTF. The CDR3 coding sequence is TGTGCCAGCAGCCCCGCCACGGACGGGGCCAACGTCCTGACTTTC.

This clonotype was found many times. CDR3 sequence reads: CASSLAHPSTDTQYF. CDR3 bases: TGCGCCAGCAGCTTGGCTCATCCTAGCACAGATACGCAGTATTTT. The chain has TRBV5-1 and TRBJ2-3; D gene uncertain. Germline V gene sequence: CDR1 SGHRS, CDR2 YFSETQ. Trimming shortened V by 0 bases and J by 0 bases, and 8 bases separated the two germline ends. This CDR3 region has 15 residues.

This clonotype occurred many times. V gene TRBV27 combines with J gene TRBJ2-7, with D maybe TRBD1 (7 bases). Trimming left V 3 bases short and J 7 bases short, with 13 bases between. This CDR3 comprises 13 residues. CDR1 is MNHEY, CDR2 SMNVEV, per germline (reference sequence). Written as DNA, the CDR3 is TGTGCCAGCAGTTTGTACAGGGGAGGTGAGCAGTACTTC. Translating gives CASSLYRGGEQYF.

This clonotype has at least ten counts. This chain joins TRBV6-1 and TRBJ2-7; D might be TRBD1 or TRBD2, each matching 5 bases. This CDR3 contains 14 residues. Germline CDR1 and CDR2: MNHNS and SASEGT. V lost 4 bases and J lost 2, with 12 bases in between. The CDR3 spells CASSAEGPTYEQYF. In DNA form, the CDR3 reads TGTGCCAGCAGTGCTGAGGGACCAACCTACGAGCAGTACTTC.